This is a list of T cell receptor beta chains from one sample in a study of read filtering for tumor transcriptome and immune sequencing. Using its own MiXCR run on the reads, TCRdb lists one record per CDR3 protein. The repertoire consists of 130,000 or so distinct CDR3 sequences, with 13% occurring once and the leading ten covering under 9%. The sequencing sample was made of a population of CD138-negative cells sorted from bone marrow. These receptors all come from a donor aged 40 or older with multiple myeloma. Each CDR3 is given with its conserved first and last residue. Fields, in order: V gene, CDR3 length, D gene, J gene, clone size, CDR3 DNA, CDR3 protein. D genes are given only for firm matches. Clone size is shown for a subset of rows, as once, few, many or a class of expanded clone.

TRBV5-1	16	TRBD2	TRBJ2-3	many	TGCGCCAGCAGCAACAGACTAGCGGGAGAGTCAGATACGCAGTATTTT	CASSNRLAGESDTQYF
TRBV2	14	.	TRBJ2-7	few	TGTGCCAGCAGGGATCGACAGGCCTCCTACGAGCAGTACTTC	CASRDRQASYEQYF
TRBV29-1	13	TRBD2	TRBJ2-7	many	TGCAGCGTTGAACTAGCGGACTCCTACGAGCAGTACTTC	CSVELADSYEQYF
TRBV30	13	.	TRBJ1-5	many	TGTGCCTGGAGTGTACGCAGCAATCAGCCCCAGCATTTT	CAWSVRSNQPQHF
TRBV7-8	18	TRBD2	TRBJ2-3	many	TGTGCCAGCAGCTTAGAGCGGGCTAGCGGGAGGCTGACAGATACGCAGTATTTT	CASSLERASGRLTDTQYF
TRBV11-3	17	.	TRBJ1-1	many	TGTGCCAGCAGGGAACAGGGCCCACTAAAACCGAACACTGAAGCTTTCTTT	CASREQGPLKPNTEAFF
TRBV11-1	14	.	TRBJ2-3	many	TGTGCCAGCAGCTTCATGGACAGCCTAGATACGCAGTATTTT	CASSFMDSLDTQYF
TRBV20-1	12	.	TRBJ2-7	.	TGCAGTGCTGGGGATTGGGGATACGAGCAGTACTTC	CSAGDWGYEQYF
TRBV20-1	16	TRBD1	TRBJ1-5	many	TGCAGTGCTAGTCCCGGGACAGGGAGAGGCAATCAGCCCCAGCATTTT	CSASPGTGRGNQPQHF
TRBV7-6	14	.	TRBJ2-7	many	TGTGCCAGCAGCTTAGGCAGGGTGGGCTACGAGCAGTACTTC	CASSLGRVGYEQYF
TRBV6-5	11	.	TRBJ2-1	many	TGTGCCAGCAGTTCCCCGGGTGAGCAGTTCTTC	CASSSPGEQFF
TRBV6-2/TRBV6-3	16	TRBD2	TRBJ2-3	many	TGTGCCAGCAGTTACCGTAGCGGGAGTGGCACAGATACGCAGTATTTT	CASSYRSGSGTDTQYF
TRBV18	14	TRBD1	TRBJ2-5	many	TGTGCCAGCTCACCCGGGACAGTCCAAGAGACCCAGTACTTC	CASSPGTVQETQYF